These T cell receptor beta chains were read from a single sample in a study of blood T cells in healthy people across ages. TCRdb reprocessed the 5' RACE reads via MiXCR and lists one record per CDR3 protein. The sample holds around 1,900,000 distinct CDR3 sequences; about two fifths are singletons and the top ten take 23%. Sequences were obtained from blood. All receptors come from a human donor in good health. The CDR3 runs from the conserved cysteine through the conserved F or W.

J gene | V gene | CDR3 protein
TRBJ2-7 | TRBV7-4 | CASSHNPYQEQYF
TRBJ2-7 | TRBV7-9 | CASSTAGTGHYEQYF
TRBJ2-1 | TRBV7-2 | CASSREREDEQFF
TRBJ2-7 | TRBV10-3 | CAISEVQGAYEQYF
TRBJ1-6 | TRBV13 | CASSLDRSNSPLHF
TRBJ2-3 | TRBV2 | CASNDFRDKITDTQYF
TRBJ2-1 | TRBV4-3 | CASSQGGRAEQFF
TRBJ2-2 | TRBV24-1 | CATNSGTGITGELFF
TRBJ2-7 | TRBV7-2 | CASSLSGAHYEQYF
TRBJ1-4 | TRBV5-5 | CASSLDTGLREKLFF
TRBJ2-1 | TRBV7-3 | CASSWDGNEQFF
TRBJ2-5 | TRBV4-2 | CASSQAQETQYF
TRBJ2-3 | TRBV7-3 | CANSLDSGSDTQYF
TRBJ2-5 | TRBV27 | CASSLVEGDQETQYF
TRBJ2-7 | TRBV7-2 | CASSPGVGDGYEQYF
TRBJ2-3 | TRBV4-3 | CASSRGLTSGLTSTDTQYF
TRBJ2-3 | TRBV19 | CASSIDLETGGSDTQYF
TRBJ2-3 | TRBV6-2/TRBV6-3 | CASSPTGQGSDTQYF
TRBJ2-7 | TRBV6-5 | CASSYAPDTPYEQYF
TRBJ1-1 | TRBV20-1 | CSAQDPRGNTEAFF
TRBJ2-7 | TRBV20-1 | CSARRRNNPYEQYF
TRBJ1-2 | TRBV2 | CASSEARQGAAYGYTF
TRBJ1-2 | TRBV20-1 | CSARGPGTSYGYTF
TRBJ2-3 | TRBV29-1 | CSVEGGSGHHTDTQYF
TRBJ2-7 | TRBV29-1 | CSVVGSRDRGYEQYF